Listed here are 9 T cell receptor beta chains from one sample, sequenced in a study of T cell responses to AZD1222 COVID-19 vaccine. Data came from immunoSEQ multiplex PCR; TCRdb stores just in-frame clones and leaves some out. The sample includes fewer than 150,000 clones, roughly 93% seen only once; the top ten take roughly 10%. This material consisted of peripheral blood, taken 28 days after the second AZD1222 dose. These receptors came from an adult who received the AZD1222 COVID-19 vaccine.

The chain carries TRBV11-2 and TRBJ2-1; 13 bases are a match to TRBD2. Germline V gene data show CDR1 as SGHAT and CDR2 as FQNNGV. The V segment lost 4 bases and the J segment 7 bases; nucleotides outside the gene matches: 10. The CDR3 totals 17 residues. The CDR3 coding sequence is TGTGCCAGCAGCTCCGTCCCGACTAGCGGGAGGAAGAATGAGCAGTTCTTC. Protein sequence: CASSSVPTSGRKNEQFF.

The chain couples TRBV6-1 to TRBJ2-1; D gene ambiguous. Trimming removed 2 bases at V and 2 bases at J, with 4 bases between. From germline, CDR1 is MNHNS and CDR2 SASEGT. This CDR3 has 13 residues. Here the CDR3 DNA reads TGTGCCAGCAGTGAACAGACCTACAATGAGCAGTTCTTC. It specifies CASSEQTYNEQFF.

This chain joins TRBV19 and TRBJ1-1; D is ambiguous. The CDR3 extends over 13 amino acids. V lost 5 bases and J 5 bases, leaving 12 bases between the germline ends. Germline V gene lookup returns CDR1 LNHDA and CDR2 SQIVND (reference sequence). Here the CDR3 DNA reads TGTGCCAGTAGTTTCGGGATGGGGACTGAAGCTTTCTTT. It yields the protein CASSFGMGTEAFF.

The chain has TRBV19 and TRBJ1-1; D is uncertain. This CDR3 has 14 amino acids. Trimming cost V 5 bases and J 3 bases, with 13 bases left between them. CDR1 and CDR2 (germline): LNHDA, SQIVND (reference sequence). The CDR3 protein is CASSSAGSYTEAFF. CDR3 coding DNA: TGTGCCAGTAGTTCAGCTGGGTCCTACACTGAAGCTTTCTTT.

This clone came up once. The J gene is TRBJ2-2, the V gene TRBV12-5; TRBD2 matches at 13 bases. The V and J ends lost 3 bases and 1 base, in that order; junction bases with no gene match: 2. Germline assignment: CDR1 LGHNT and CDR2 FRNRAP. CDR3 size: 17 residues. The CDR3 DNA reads TGTGCTAGTGGTTTAAGACTAGCGGGAGGGAACACCGGGGAGCTGTTTTTT. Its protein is CASGLRLAGGNTGELFF.

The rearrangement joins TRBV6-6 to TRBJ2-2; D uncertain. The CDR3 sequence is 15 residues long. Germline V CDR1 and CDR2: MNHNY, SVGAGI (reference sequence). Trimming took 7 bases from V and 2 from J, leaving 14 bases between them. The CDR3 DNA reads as TGTGCCAGCACATTTTCAGTGGTCAACACCGGGGAGCTGTTTTTT. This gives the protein CASTFSVVNTGELFF.

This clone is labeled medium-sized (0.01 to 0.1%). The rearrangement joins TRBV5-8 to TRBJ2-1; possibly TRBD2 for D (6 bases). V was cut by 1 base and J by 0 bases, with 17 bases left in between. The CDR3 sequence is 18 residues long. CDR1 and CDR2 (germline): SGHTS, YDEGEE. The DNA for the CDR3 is TGTGCCAGCAGCTTGCGACGGGAGTTACGCAGCTCCTACAATGAGCAGTTCTTC. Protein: CASSLRRELRSSYNEQFF.

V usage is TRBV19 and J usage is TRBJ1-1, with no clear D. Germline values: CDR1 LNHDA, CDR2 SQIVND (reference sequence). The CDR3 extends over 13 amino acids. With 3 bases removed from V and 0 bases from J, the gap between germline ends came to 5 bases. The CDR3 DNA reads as TGTGCCAGTAGTATCTCGCTGAACACTGAAGCTTTCTTT. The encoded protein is CASSISLNTEAFF.

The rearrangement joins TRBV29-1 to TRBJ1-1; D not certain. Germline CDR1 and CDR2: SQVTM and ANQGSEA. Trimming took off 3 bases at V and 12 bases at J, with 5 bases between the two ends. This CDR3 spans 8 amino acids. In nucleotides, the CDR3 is TGCAGCGTTGAGAGGACTTTCTTT. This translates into CSVERTFF.